These T cell receptor beta chains were read from a single sample in a study of long-term antiretroviral therapy in people with HIV. Some clones are missing from TCRdb's copy, which holds only in-frame ones; the method was immunoSEQ multiplex PCR. The profile shows more than 20,000 clones, around 83% of them singletons. Material: unsorted PBMCs, obtained roughly 2.6 years after starting antiretroviral therapy. These TCRs come from a man aged 40-50 years with HIV. Each CDR3 is given without its conserved first and last residue.

V,J,CDR3
TRBV10-3,TRBJ2-7,AISEPGQSYEQY
TRBV19,TRBJ1-1,ASSIDLDSHTEAF
TRBV4-2,TRBJ2-3,ASSQDSGPL
TRBV5-1,TRBJ2-1,ASTQGGNEQF
TRBV30,TRBJ2-7,AWSAPGQGIDQQY
TRBV27,TRBJ1-2,ASSLRTGGRGYT
TRBV6-5,TRBJ2-7,ASRRGLAHEQY
TRBV2,TRBJ2-3,ASSEGQSTDTQY
TRBV6-6,TRBJ1-5,ASSSASNQPQH
TRBV28,TRBJ1-4,ASSLWDLTGTSTNEKLF
TRBV5-8,TRBJ2-7,ASSHRGYEQY
TRBV4-1,TRBJ2-6,ASSQIRTSLAPSGANVLT
TRBV28,TRBJ2-7,ASTLQGKASYEQY
TRBV13,TRBJ2-7,ASSLPGTGLREQY
TRBV5-1,TRBJ2-2,ASTPRGTNTGELF
TRBV4-2,TRBJ2-5,ASSHGSGGGQGSQETQY
TRBV6-5,TRBJ1-5,ASSQGQGMQPQH
TRBV4-2,TRBJ2-7,ASSHPLSGTSGYEQY
TRBV6-5,TRBJ1-1,ASSSTRGGWTEAF
TRBV19,TRBJ1-1,ASSIAAAGGYNTEAF
TRBV4-1,TRBJ2-2,ASSQGSGTYTGELF
TRBV5-6,TRBJ1-4,ASSTPGPTNEKLF
TRBV5-1,TRBJ1-2,ASSASQGDYGYT
TRBV5-1,TRBJ2-1,ASSPRVGNEQF
TRBV19,TRBJ2-7,ATSMRDKPYEQY
TRBV14,TRBJ1-5,ASSQAGGNQPQH
TRBV28,TRBJ1-5,ASSPTHQEGQPQH
TRBV28,TRBJ2-7,ASSFREQY
TRBV4-1,TRBJ2-7,ASSQRDSYEQY
TRBV11-3,TRBJ2-7,ASSLGGENEQY
TRBV7-2,TRBJ2-5,ASSLMPSGQETQY
TRBV4-3,TRBJ1-4,ASSQDPAIRGANEKLF
TRBV2,TRBJ1-1,ASNYGQLNTEAF
TRBV5-4,TRBJ2-2,ASRGAVGELF
TRBV28,TRBJ2-7,ASSTGSYEQY
TRBV6-1,TRBJ1-3,ASSERTTGNTIY
TRBV4-1,TRBJ2-3,ASSRGRPGGSLDTQY
TRBV7-3,TRBJ1-1,ASSLMGNTEAF
TRBV11-2,TRBJ2-7,ASSLEREGPEQY
TRBV4-3,TRBJ2-3,ASSQDFALEGRSTDTQY
TRBV7-2,TRBJ2-1,ASSLKGTGGEQF
TRBV28,TRBJ2-3,ASSPPSAHTDTQY
TRBV19,TRBJ1-6,ASSMTGSYNSPLH
TRBV30,TRBJ1-5,AWSSGTGGRVGNQPQH
TRBV11-2,TRBJ1-1,ASSLVAGAVGTEAF
TRBV10-3,TRBJ1-1,AISESRNTEAF
TRBV4-3,TRBJ2-1,ASSQDVVGFNEQF
TRBV5-1,TRBJ2-1,ASSGGGGGNEQF
TRBV9,TRBJ1-1,ASSVASRRNTEAF
TRBV30,TRBJ1-2,AWSKRGINYGYT
TRBV7-9,TRBJ2-3,ASSSMGLAVTDTQY